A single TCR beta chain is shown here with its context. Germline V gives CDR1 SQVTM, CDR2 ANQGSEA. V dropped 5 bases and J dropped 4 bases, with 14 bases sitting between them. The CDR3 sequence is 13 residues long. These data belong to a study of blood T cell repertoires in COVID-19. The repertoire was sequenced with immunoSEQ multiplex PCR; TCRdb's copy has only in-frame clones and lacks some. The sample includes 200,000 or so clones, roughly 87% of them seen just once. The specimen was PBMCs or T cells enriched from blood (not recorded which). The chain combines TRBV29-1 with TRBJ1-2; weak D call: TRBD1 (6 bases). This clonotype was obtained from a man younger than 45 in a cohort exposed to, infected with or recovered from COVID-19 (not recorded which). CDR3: CSVKGHDSYGYTF. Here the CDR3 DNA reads TGCAGCGTTAAGGGACACGATAGCTATGGCTACACCTTC.